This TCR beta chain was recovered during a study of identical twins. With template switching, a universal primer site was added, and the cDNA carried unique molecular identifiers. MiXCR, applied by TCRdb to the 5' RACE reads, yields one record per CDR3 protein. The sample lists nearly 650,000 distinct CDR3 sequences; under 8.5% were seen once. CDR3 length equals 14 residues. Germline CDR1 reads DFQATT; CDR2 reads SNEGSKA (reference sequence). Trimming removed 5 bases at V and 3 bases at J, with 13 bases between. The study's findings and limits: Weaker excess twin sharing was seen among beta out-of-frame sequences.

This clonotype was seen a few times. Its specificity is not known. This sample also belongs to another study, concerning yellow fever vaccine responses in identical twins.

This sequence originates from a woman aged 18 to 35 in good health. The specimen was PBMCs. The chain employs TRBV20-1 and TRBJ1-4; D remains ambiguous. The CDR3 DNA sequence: TGCAGTGCTCAGAGCGGTTCCTCTAATGAAAAACTGTTTTTT. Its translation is CSAQSGSSNEKLFF.